This T cell receptor (beta chain) originates from a study of immune heterogeneity within non-small cell lung tumors. Samples each supplied about 650 ng of bulk tumor genomic DNA as template. Doctors removed several biopsies from each primary tumor during surgery, keeping them far apart. Curative surgery was performed on patients who had untreated, newly diagnosed non-small cell lung cancer. CDR3 of TCR beta was amplified by multiplex PCR that used 32 V and 13 J primers. TCRdb redid the calling of the multiplex PCR reads with MiXCR, one entry per CDR3 protein. The table lists 30,000 to 40,000 distinct CDR3 sequences, more than 25% of them singletons. This clonotype was counted only a few times. Its antigen is unknown. Overall study findings and caveats: Largely, high-frequency T-cell receptor beta clonotypes differed from one individual patient to another.

Germline V lookup: CDR1 SGHRS, CDR2 YFSETQ. CDR3 length: 17 amino acids. V lost 4 bases and J lost 4; bases outside the gene matches: 11. The sample consisted of lung tumor tissue. The chain is built from TRBV5-1 and TRBJ1-4, with TRBD1 matching 9 bases. This clonotype was sampled from a man aged 35 to 55 with non-small cell lung cancer. CDR3 residues: CASSRWGDRAGNEKLFF. The CDR3 DNA sequence: TGCGCCAGCAGCCGTTGGGGGGACAGGGCGGGTAATGAAAAACTGTTTTTT.